A selection of T cell receptor beta chains follows, all from one sample in a study of blood T cell repertoires in COVID-19. Assay used: immunoSEQ multiplex PCR; TCRdb lists only in-frame clones, some missing. The table lists about 190,000 clones, approximately 85% of them singletons. Sequencing used peripheral blood. The receptors were sampled from a man at least 80 years old with COVID-19, enrolled during active disease. The CDR3 runs from the conserved cysteine through the conserved F or W. Each record gives: D gene, clone size, V gene, CDR3 length, J gene, CDR3 DNA, CDR3 protein. D genes are given only for firm matches. Clone size, where shown, is once, few, many, or a class for clones that have expanded.

D: TRBD1; size: -; V: TRBV19; length: 16; J: TRBJ1-5; DNA: TGTGCCAGTAGTAGCGGCAGGGGGCTGAGTAATCAGCCCCAGCATTTT; CDR3: CASSSGRGLSNQPQHF
D: -; size: -; V: TRBV5-6; length: 14; J: TRBJ1-4; DNA: TGTGCCAGCAGCTTCCGGCAGGGGTTTGAAAAACTGTTTTTT; CDR3: CASSFRQGFEKLFF
D: TRBD2; size: -; V: TRBV27; length: 15; J: TRBJ2-7; DNA: TGTGCCAGCAGTCCAAGGACTAGCGGGGGATACGAGCAGTACTTC; CDR3: CASSPRTSGGYEQYF
D: TRBD1; size: -; V: TRBV18; length: 16; J: TRBJ2-1; DNA: TGTGCCAGCTCACCAGGCGACAGGGGGGTTCACAATGAGCAGTTCTTC; CDR3: CASSPGDRGVHNEQFF
D: -; size: -; V: TRBV7-8; length: 13; J: TRBJ2-7; DNA: TGTGCCAGCAGCATTCAGGGTGCCTCCGAGCAGTACTTC; CDR3: CASSIQGASEQYF
D: -; size: -; V: TRBV2; length: 13; J: TRBJ1-4; DNA: TGTGCCAGCAGTGAGGGACTGGGGGAAAAACTGTTTTTT; CDR3: CASSEGLGEKLFF
D: -; size: -; V: TRBV6-5; length: 14; J: TRBJ1-1; DNA: TGTGCCAGCAGTTTGGGGGGGCCAGGCCATGAAGCTTTCTTT; CDR3: CASSLGGPGHEAFF
D: TRBD1; size: -; V: TRBV5-1; length: 14; J: TRBJ1-2; DNA: TGCGCCAGCAGCTTGGGGGACAGACCCTATGGCTACACCTTC; CDR3: CASSLGDRPYGYTF
D: -; size: -; V: TRBV6-2/TRBV6-3; length: 12; J: TRBJ2-1; DNA: TGTGCCAGCAGCCCCGGAGGGATTCGGCAGTTCTTC; CDR3: CASSPGGIRQFF
D: TRBD1; size: few; V: TRBV5-6; length: 15; J: TRBJ1-2; DNA: TGTGCCAGCAGCTTGGATCGGGGACAGGGGGATGGCTACACCTTC; CDR3: CASSLDRGQGDGYTF
D: TRBD1; size: -; V: TRBV5-1; length: 15; J: TRBJ1-2; DNA: TGCGCCAGCAGCTTGAAGGCAGGGGGGAGCTATGGCTACACCTTC; CDR3: CASSLKAGGSYGYTF
D: -; size: -; V: TRBV6-5; length: 14; J: TRBJ1-1; DNA: TGTGCCAGCAGTCCGGGGACATCCAGGACTGAAGCTTTCTTT; CDR3: CASSPGTSRTEAFF
D: TRBD1; size: -; V: TRBV3-1/TRBV3-2; length: 14; J: TRBJ1-2; DNA: TGTGCCAGCAGCCCTTGGACAGGGGAGCTTGGCTACACCTTC; CDR3: CASSPWTGELGYTF
D: TRBD1; size: -; V: TRBV6-1; length: 13; J: TRBJ1-2; DNA: TGTGCCAGCAGGGAAGGACAGGGGTATGGCTACACCTTC; CDR3: CASREGQGYGYTF
D: -; size: -; V: TRBV7-2; length: 13; J: TRBJ1-2; DNA: TGTGCCAGCAGCTTAAATAGGGGGGGAGGCTACACCTTC; CDR3: CASSLNRGGGYTF
D: TRBD1; size: once; V: TRBV7-2; length: 12; J: TRBJ1-2; DNA: TGTGCCAGCAGCATGACAGGGAGGGGCTACACCTTC; CDR3: CASSMTGRGYTF